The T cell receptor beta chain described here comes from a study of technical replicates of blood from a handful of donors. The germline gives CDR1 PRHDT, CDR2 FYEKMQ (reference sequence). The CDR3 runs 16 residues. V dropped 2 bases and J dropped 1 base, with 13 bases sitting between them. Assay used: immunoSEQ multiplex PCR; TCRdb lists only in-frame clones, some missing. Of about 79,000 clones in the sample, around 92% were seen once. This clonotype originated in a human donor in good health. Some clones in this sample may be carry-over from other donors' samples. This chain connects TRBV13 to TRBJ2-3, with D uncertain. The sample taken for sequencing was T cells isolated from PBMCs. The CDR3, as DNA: TGTGCCAGCAGCTTAATGCTTCTGGCGGGCACAGATACGCAGTATTTT. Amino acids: CASSLMLLAGTDTQYF.